These 9 T cell receptor beta chains share one sample of origin, sequenced in a study of control samples from healthy donors and cancer patients. Clones were sequenced by immunoSEQ multiplex PCR, and TCRdb holds only the in-frame ones, with some missing. The table records some 120,000 clones, roughly nine tenths of them present only once. Input material: blood. The source is a man younger than 35 in good health.

This sequence joins TRBV6-6 and TRBJ1-5; D is uncertain. Looked up from germline, CDR1 is MNHNY and CDR2 is SVGAGI (reference sequence). V gave up 2 bases and J gave up 5 bases, with 10 bases separating them. This CDR3 is 14 amino acids long. In nucleotides, the CDR3 is TGTGCCAGCAGTTACGGAGAGGATTATCAGCCCCAGCATTTT. Its translation: CASSYGEDYQPQHF.

The gene calls are TRBV7-9 and TRBJ1-4; weak D call: TRBD1 (6 bases). V lost 2 bases and J lost 10, with 20 bases in between. Germline CDR1 SEHNR, CDR2 FQNEAQ (reference sequence). This CDR3 spans 16 amino acids. The CDR3 loop is CASSLNTDQGHVKLFF. In DNA, the CDR3 is TGTGCCAGCAGCTTAAATACGGACCAGGGACACGTAAAACTGTTTTTT.

A few counts support this clone. The CDR3 DNA is TGTGCCAGCAGCACCAACCCCTTGGAGCAGTTCTTC. It codes for CASSTNPLEQFF. The J gene is TRBJ2-1, the V gene TRBV7-9; no reliable D call. V was pared by 5 bases and J by 10 bases, with 12 bases between. The CDR3 runs 12 residues. Germline V gives CDR1 SEHNR, CDR2 FQNEAQ (reference sequence).

The chain is built from TRBV6-4 and TRBJ1-2; D is unclear. Trimming shortened V by 2 bases and J by 7 bases, and 14 bases separated the two germline ends. CDR1 and CDR2 from the germline V gene are MRHNA and SNTAGT. The CDR3 totals 14 residues. CDR3 nucleotide sequence: TGTGCCAGCAGTGACGACCCCCTCTCGGGTGGCTACACCTTC. Protein: CASSDDPLSGGYTF.

This rearrangement joins TRBV6-5 to TRBJ2-7, with D tentatively TRBD1 (5 bases). CDR1 is MNHEY and CDR2 is SVGAGI in the germline V gene. The CDR3 is made up of 14 amino acids. V lost 5 bases to trimming and J lost 3 bases, with 14 bases between them. CDR3 amino acids: CASSRTGANYEQYF. For the CDR3, the DNA is TGTGCCAGCAGTCGTACTGGGGCCAACTACGAGCAGTACTTC.

This chain joins TRBV6-6 and TRBJ2-7, with 12 bases fitting TRBD2. V dropped 5 bases and J dropped 3; count of bases not matched to a gene: 8. Germline V gene sequence: CDR1 MNHNY, CDR2 SVGAGI (reference sequence). The CDR3 spans 16 residues. The CDR3, as DNA: TGTGCCAGCAGTCCGGAAGGACTAGCGGGGAGCTACGAGCAGTACTTC. Translating gives CASSPEGLAGSYEQYF.

The V call is TRBV5-1, the J call TRBJ2-5; TRBD1 is a possible D gene (5 bases). Germline V gives CDR1 SGHRS, CDR2 YFSETQ. The CDR3 loop spans 14 amino acids. V was clipped by 0 bases and J by 1 base, with 7 bases between them. Here the CDR3 reads CASSLDGAQETQYF. The CDR3 region has the DNA TGCGCCAGCAGCTTGGATGGGGCCCAAGAGACCCAGTACTTC. The whole variable domain, filled in from reference TRBV5-1 and TRBJ2-5, reads KAGVTQTPRYLIKTRGQQVTLSCSPISGHRSVSWYQQTPGQGLQFLFEYFSETQRNKGNFPGRFSGRQFSNSRSEMNVSTLELGDSALYLCASSLDGAQETQYFGPGTRLLVL.

The chain has TRBV29-1 and TRBJ2-3, with D perhaps TRBD1 or TRBD2 (5 bases each). V was clipped by 7 bases and J by 3 bases, with 17 bases between them. The germline gives CDR1 SQVTM, CDR2 ANQGSEA. This CDR3 has 14 amino acids. CDR3 loop: CSAAPGKGTDTQYF. DNA of the CDR3: TGCAGCGCCGCCCCGGGGAAGGGGACAGATACGCAGTATTTT.

Only one count was recorded for this clone. This chain connects TRBV5-1 to TRBJ2-1; D may be TRBD2 (6 bases). Germline V CDR1 and CDR2: SGHRS, YFSETQ. The germline V and J ends were trimmed by 4 bases and 0 bases, with 11 bases remaining between them. The CDR3 contains 15 residues. The CDR3 DNA reads as TGCGCCAGCAGCCCTTCGGAGGGCTCCTACAATGAGCAGTTCTTC. Translation: CASSPSEGSYNEQFF.